Presented here are 21 T cell receptor beta chains from one specimen sequenced in a study of cytomegalovirus exposure and HLA in healthy donors. The PCR made use of 60 Vbeta and 13 Jbeta primers. TCRdb keeps only in-frame clones here, not all; method: immunoSEQ multiplex PCR. This sample has about 150,000 clones, with about 80% found just once. The specimen sequenced was PBMCs. These TCRs come from a man under 40 in good health and CMV-seropositive.

The table lists this clone with a few counts. The genes are TRBV27 and TRBJ2-2, with 8 bases matching TRBD1. Trimming at V came to 2 bases and at J to 3 bases, leaving 11 bases not matched to a gene. CDR1 MNHEY and CDR2 SMNVEV come from the germline V gene (reference sequence). There are 18 residues in the CDR3. The CDR3 region is CASSLEAGGAIDTGELFF. The CDR3 bases are TGTGCCAGCAGTTTAGAGGCAGGGGGCGCGATTGACACCGGGGAGCTGTTTTTT.

The gene calls are TRBV6-6 and TRBJ2-2, with D possibly being TRBD1 (5 bases). This CDR3 has 16 amino acids. The germline V and J ends were trimmed by 4 bases and 1 base, with 13 bases remaining between them. Germline V gene lookup returns CDR1 MNHNY and CDR2 SVGAGI (reference sequence). In DNA, the CDR3 is TGTGCCAGCAGTTCCAGCCACAGGTTGAACACCGGGGAGCTGTTTTTT. It translates to CASSSSHRLNTGELFF.

This chain uses TRBV27 with TRBJ2-1; 16 bases agree with TRBD2. V was pared by 8 bases and J by 5 bases, with 6 bases of the junction left unmatched. The germline V gene encodes CDR1 MNHEY and CDR2 SMNVEV (reference sequence). This CDR3 region has 16 residues. The CDR3 loop is CASDSGTSGRDNEQFF. In DNA, the CDR3 is TGTGCCAGCGACTCCGGGACTAGCGGGAGGGACAATGAGCAGTTCTTC.

This chain connects TRBV11-1 to TRBJ2-1; maybe TRBD2 (6 bases). The CDR3 sequence is 13 residues long. Trimming removed 3 bases at V and 7 bases at J, with 10 bases between. Germline V CDR1 and CDR2: SGHAT, FQDESV (reference sequence). The CDR3 loop reads CASSLSGGNEQFF. Written as DNA, the CDR3 is TGTGCCAGCAGCTTGAGTGGGGGGAATGAGCAGTTCTTC.

This rearrangement joins TRBV7-6 to TRBJ1-1; 8 nucleotides line up with TRBD1. The CDR3 spans 14 residues. V dropped 6 bases and J dropped 0; count of bases not matched to a gene: 3. Germline CDR1 reads SGHVS; CDR2 reads FNYEAQ. In DNA, the CDR3 is TGTGCCAGCAGAAGACAGGGGATGAACACTGAAGCTTTCTTT. Its translation: CASRRQGMNTEAFF.

The V call is TRBV4-2, the J call TRBJ2-5; possible D gene TRBD2, 5 bases. The CDR3 loop spans 16 amino acids. Germline V CDR1 and CDR2: LGHNA, YNFKEQ. Trimming left V 4 bases short and J 5 bases short, with 20 bases between. The CDR3, as DNA: TGTGCCAGCAGCCCCAACCGGCCAGTCGGCGGGGAGACCCAGTACTTC. Residues: CASSPNRPVGGETQYF.

The chain joins TRBV28 to TRBJ1-1; unclear D gene. The CDR3 has 14 residues. Trimming cost V 6 bases and J 3 bases, with 14 bases left between them. CDR1 is MDHEN, CDR2 SYDVKM, per germline. Here the CDR3 DNA reads TGTGCCAGCAGCGGGCGGAGGAGGGACACTGAAGCTTTCTTT. Translating gives CASSGRRRDTEAFF.

This chain uses TRBV27 with TRBJ2-7; 8 bases fit TRBD2. The germline gives CDR1 MNHEY, CDR2 SMNVEV (reference sequence). The V segment lost 7 bases and the J segment 7 bases; nucleotides outside the gene matches: 15. The CDR3 is 15 residues long. The CDR3 loop reads CASTETGGIPWEQYF. As DNA, the CDR3 is TGTGCCAGCACCGAAACGGGGGGGATTCCGTGGGAGCAGTACTTC.

V and J are TRBV9 and TRBJ1-5; a possible D gene is TRBD1 (6 bases). Trimming cost V 4 bases and J 0 bases, with 8 bases left between them. The germline CDR1 and CDR2 sequences are SGDLS and YYNGEE. CDR3 length: 14 amino acids. CDR3 in DNA: TGTGCCAGCAGCAGGGGGGGTAGCAATCAGCCCCAGCATTTT. Translation gives CASSRGGSNQPQHF. Combining the CDR3 with reference TRBV9 and TRBJ1-5 gives the whole variable domain DSGVTQTPKHLITATGQRVTLRCSPRSGDLSVYWYQQSLDQGLQFLIQYYNGEERAKGNILERFSAQQFPDLHSELNLSSLELGDSALYFCASSRGGSNQPQHFGDGTRLSIL.

The chain recombines TRBV6-5 with TRBJ1-1; D ambiguous. The germline V gene has CDR1 MNHEY and CDR2 SVGAGI. This CDR3 is 12 amino acids long. The V end lost 6 bases, the J end lost 8 bases, and 13 bases lay between the germline ends. CDR3 nucleotide sequence: TGTGCCAGCAGATTGCCAGGCACGGAAGCTTTCTTT. Its translation is CASRLPGTEAFF.

The chain couples TRBV5-1 to TRBJ2-6; a possible D gene is TRBD1 (6 bases). This CDR3 comprises 17 residues. Deletions cut 4 bases from V and 2 bases from J, with 16 bases between. The germline V gene has CDR1 SGHRS and CDR2 YFSETQ. In DNA form, the CDR3 reads TGCGCCAGCAGCAATCAACCCCAGGGGACTGGGGCCAACGTCCTGACTTTC. As protein: CASSNQPQGTGANVLTF.

The chain couples TRBV6-4 to TRBJ2-7; the match to TRBD2 covers 9 bases. This CDR3 region has 17 residues. The junction had 8 bases not matched to a gene; V was cut back by 0 bases and J by 2 bases. Germline lookup yields CDR1 MRHNA and CDR2 SNTAGT. CDR3 sequence (DNA): TGTGCCAGCAGTGACTCAATAGAGCGGGAGGACCCCTACGAGCAGTACTTC. Amino acid sequence: CASSDSIEREDPYEQYF.

The chain uses TRBV7-6 and TRBJ2-1; a possible D gene is TRBD1 (6 bases). Germline CDR1 and CDR2: SGHVS and FNYEAQ. Trimming cost V 5 bases and J 0 bases, with 11 bases left between them. The CDR3 extends over 15 amino acids. The CDR3 DNA reads TGTGCCAGCAGCGACAGGTTGAGCTCCTACAATGAGCAGTTCTTC. Translation: CASSDRLSSYNEQFF.

This sequence joins TRBV7-6 and TRBJ2-1; TRBD1 matches 10 bases. V lost 5 bases, J lost 4 bases, and 2 bases stayed unmatched. The CDR3 is 14 amino acids. Germline V CDR1 and CDR2: SGHVS, FNYEAQ. The CDR3 sequence is CASSRTGGYNEQFF. The CDR3 bases are TGTGCCAGCAGCAGGACAGGGGGGTACAATGAGCAGTTCTTC. The full variable domain, completed using reference TRBV7-6 and TRBJ2-1, is GAGVSQSPRYKVTKRGQDVALRCDPISGHVSLYWYRQALGQGPEFLTYFNYEAQQDKSGLPNDRFSAERPEGSISTLTIQRTEQRDSAMYRCASSRTGGYNEQFFGPGTRLTVL.

This chain links TRBV27 with TRBJ2-5, with D tentatively TRBD1 (5 bases). Per the germline V gene, CDR1 is MNHEY and CDR2 is SMNVEV (reference sequence). This CDR3 spans 13 amino acids. V shed 2 bases and J shed 5 bases, with 9 bases lying between them. The CDR3 DNA follows: TGTGCCAGCAGTTTACAGGGCTGGGAGACCCAGTACTTC. Translating it yields CASSLQGWETQYF.

The chain links TRBV27 to TRBJ2-1, with a possible D match to TRBD1 (5 bases). CDR3 length: 13 residues. Trimming took 8 bases from V and 0 from J, leaving 8 bases between them. CDR1 is MNHEY, CDR2 SMNVEV, per germline (reference sequence). The CDR3 bases are TGTGCCAGCTCCCAGGGCTCCTACAATGAGCAGTTCTTC. Its translation: CASSQGSYNEQFF.

The chain uses TRBV5-1 and TRBJ2-5; D uncertain. This CDR3 has 13 residues. Trimming removed 1 base from V and 3 bases from J, with 7 bases in between. Germline CDR1 reads SGHRS; CDR2 reads YFSETQ. CDR3 in amino acids: CASSLNTEETQYF. CDR3 sequence (DNA): TGCGCCAGCAGCTTGAATACAGAAGAGACCCAGTACTTC.

The rearrangement joins TRBV30 to TRBJ2-5, with TRBD2 as a possible D gene (6 bases). The end of the DNA is better explained by TRBJ2-7, so the J call may be wrong. The length of the CDR3 is 13 residues. Germline V lookup: CDR1 GTSNPN, CDR2 SVGIG (reference sequence). The CDR3 spells CAWRISGSYEQYF. CDR3 DNA sequence: TGTGCCTGGAGGATTAGCGGCTCCTACGAGCAGTACTTC.

This sequence joins TRBV29-1 and TRBJ2-3; 9 bases fit TRBD2. The V segment lost 4 bases and the J segment 1 base; nucleotides outside the gene matches: 6. Germline V gene lookup returns CDR1 SQVTM and CDR2 ANQGSEA. CDR3 length: 15 amino acids. In nucleotides, the CDR3 is TGCAGCGTTGCCCCGGCTAGCGGGGGCACAGATACGCAGTATTTT. It is translated as CSVAPASGGTDTQYF.

This clone was picked up a small number of times. The CDR3 reads CASSLGREAFF. In DNA form, the CDR3 reads TGTGCCAGCAGCTTGGGCAGGGAAGCTTTCTTT. V gene TRBV5-4 combines with J gene TRBJ1-1, with D unresolved. Germline CDR1 SGHNT, CDR2 YYREEE (reference sequence). V was cut by 0 bases and J by 8 bases, with 5 bases left in between. The CDR3 consists of 11 residues.

This clone was observed a few times. This chain connects TRBV10-3 to TRBJ1-2; 12 bases are a match to TRBD1. In germline, CDR1 is ENHRY, CDR2 SYGVKD. CDR3 size: 14 residues. Trimming removed 9 bases from V and 7 bases from J; junction bases left unmatched: 9. The CDR3 DNA reads TGTGCCATAACCCTGGGACAGGGGGCGGCTGGCTACACCTTC. Translated, it gives CAITLGQGAAGYTF.